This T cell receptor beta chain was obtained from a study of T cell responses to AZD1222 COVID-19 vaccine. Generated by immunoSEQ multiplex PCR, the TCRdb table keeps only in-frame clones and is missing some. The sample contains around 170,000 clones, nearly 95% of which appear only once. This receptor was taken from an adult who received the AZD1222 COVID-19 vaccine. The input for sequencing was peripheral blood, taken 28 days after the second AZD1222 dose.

For the CDR3, the DNA is TGTGCCAGCAGCTTAGAAGCGGGACCCGCCTACGAGCAGTACTTC. It yields the protein CASSLEAGPAYEQYF. V usage is TRBV7-2 and J usage is TRBJ2-7; 7 bases map to TRBD2. Trimming at V came to 1 base and at J to 2 bases, leaving 5 bases not matched to a gene. The V gene's germline CDR1 is SGHTA and CDR2 FQGNSA. This CDR3 region has 15 residues.